Detailed here is one T cell receptor (beta chain). The target antigen is unknown. This CDR3 comprises 16 residues. Germline-derived CDR1 and CDR2 are SGHRS and YFSETQ. Trimming shortened V by 5 bases and J by 0 bases, and 12 bases separated the two germline ends. Sequencing used immunoSEQ multiplex PCR; TCRdb keeps in-frame clones, though not all of them. The repertoire holds about 82,000 clones, with 90% as singletons. This sample was included in a study of T cell responses to AZD1222 COVID-19 vaccine. Findings of the study overall: Spike-spanning, vaccine-associated CD4 TCRs were dominant at 160-218 and 743-854. Recipients of AZD1222 seropositive at baseline numbered only five or six. White British people made up most donors, females outnumbered males, and clonal diversity was possibly underestimated. Two AZD1222 administrations were followed by greater Spike-specific TCR breadth and depth.

This sequence originates from an adult in good health. The V and J genes are TRBV5-1 and TRBJ2-6; D not certain. The sequencing here drew on peripheral blood, taken on day 0 of AZD1222 vaccination. For the CDR3, the DNA is TGCGCCAGCAGGGTATCCTTCATCTCTGGGGCCAACGTCCTGACTTTC. It encodes CASRVSFISGANVLTF.